This paragraph covers one T cell receptor (beta chain) sequence. The record originates from a study of long-term antiretroviral therapy in people with HIV. Researchers ran immunoSEQ v3.0 at survey level. Produced via immunoSEQ multiplex PCR; TCRdb's table is partial and in-frame only. The sample consists of approximately 35,000 clones, over 90% of them appearing once. The CDR3 totals 13 residues. Trimming cost V 1 base and J 2 bases; bases outside gene matches: 0. CDR1 is GTSNPN, CDR2 SVGIG, per germline (reference sequence). V is TRBV30 and J is TRBJ2-7; TRBD2 matches 9 bases. The sequencing here drew on unsorted PBMCs, taken 4.1 years after starting antiretroviral therapy. The receptor was derived from a woman between 50 and 59 years old with HIV. The CDR3 loop reads CAWSGGGAYEQYF. CDR3 DNA sequence: TGTGCCTGGAGTGGCGGGGGGGCCTACGAGCAGTACTTC.